What follows are 20 T cell receptor beta chains derived from one specimen sequenced in a study of T cells of healthy individuals. TCRdb re-called the 5' RACE reads with MiXCR, one entry per CDR3 protein. The sample holds about 96,000 distinct CDR3 sequences, roughly a sixth seen once. Source of these receptors: a human donor in good health.

The chain uses TRBV29-1 and TRBJ2-7; D gene uncertain. The CDR3 is 11 residues long. Trimming took 4 bases from V and 4 from J, leaving 8 bases between them. Germline V gene sequence: CDR1 SQVTM, CDR2 ANQGSEA. CDR3 amino acids: CSVVMEYEQYF. The CDR3 coding sequence is TGCAGCGTTGTAATGGAGTACGAGCAGTACTTC.

This clonotype was detected a few times. The chain uses TRBV4-1 and TRBJ2-5; perhaps D is TRBD1 or TRBD2 (6 bases each). This CDR3 is 15 amino acids long. The germline gives CDR1 MGHRA, CDR2 YSYEKL. Trimming pared 0 bases from V and 5 bases from J, leaving 13 bases between. The CDR3 spells CASSQDLDSGETQYF. The CDR3 region has the DNA TGCGCCAGCAGCCAAGATTTGGACAGCGGGGAGACCCAGTACTTC.

This clonotype was seen repeatedly, ten times or more. The genes are TRBV28 and TRBJ2-2; unclear D gene. CDR3 size: 13 residues. The germline CDR1 and CDR2 sequences are MDHEN and SYDVKM. V lost 6 bases, J lost 8 bases, and 13 bases lay in between. CDR3 loop: CASRLPRRGELFF. The CDR3 DNA follows: TGTGCCAGCAGACTCCCTCGACGTGGGGAGCTGTTTTTT.

This clonotype appeared many times. The chain employs TRBV25-1 and TRBJ1-1, with D unclear. Trimming stripped 10 bases from V and 8 bases from J, with 17 bases between. Germline assignment: CDR1 MGHDK and CDR2 SYGVNS. This CDR3 contains 12 residues. CDR3 sequence reads: CATMGGANEAFF. CDR3 coding DNA: TGTGCCACAATGGGCGGCGCCAACGAAGCTTTCTTT. The complete variable domain, with remaining parts taken from reference TRBV25-1 and TRBJ1-1, reads EADIYQTPRYLVIGTGKKITLECSQTMGHDKMYWYQQDPGMELHLIHYSYGVNSTEKGDLSSESTVSRIRTEHFPLTLESARPSHTSQYLCATMGGANEAFFGQGTRLTVV.

This clonotype was seen many times. V gene TRBV4-2 combines with J gene TRBJ2-3; D is unclear. V was cut by 4 bases and J by 4 bases, with 15 bases left in between. The germline CDR1 and CDR2 sequences are LGHNA and YNFKEQ. This CDR3 is built from 15 residues. The CDR3 bases are TGTGCCAGCAGCCTAAGGGAAGGCAAAGCAGATACGCAGTATTTT. Amino acid sequence: CASSLREGKADTQYF.

This clonotype was seen only a few times. This chain uses TRBV7-8 with TRBJ2-2, with a possible D match to TRBD1 (5 bases). The CDR3 contains 14 residues. In germline, CDR1 is SGHVS, CDR2 FQNEAQ. V dropped 6 bases and J dropped 1 base, with 9 bases sitting between them. DNA for the CDR3: TGTGCCAGCAGTAGGGGCCGGAACACCGGGGAGCTGTTTTTT. It codes for CASSRGRNTGELFF. The complete variable domain, with remaining parts taken from reference TRBV7-8 and TRBJ2-2, reads GAGVSQSPRYKVAKRGQDVALRCDPISGHVSLFWYQQALGQGPEFLTYFQNEAQLDKSGLPSDRFFAERPEGSVSTLKIQRTQQEDSAVYLCASSRGRNTGELFFGEGSRLTVL.

This clonotype came up many times. The chain employs TRBV20-1 and TRBJ1-5; TRBD1 might be the D (5 bases). Germline CDR1 reads DFQATT; CDR2 reads SNEGSKA (reference sequence). There are 14 residues in the CDR3. V was shortened by 6 bases and J by 6 bases, with 18 bases between the two germline ends. In DNA form, the CDR3 reads TGCAGTGCCAGTGGCGGAGGGGCTGGTCAGCCCCAGCATTTT. Encoded protein: CSASGGGAGQPQHF.

This clonotype was observed a handful of times. CDR3 sequence: CAISESGGANTGELFF. The CDR3 DNA reads as TGTGCCATCAGTGAGTCAGGGGGCGCGAACACCGGGGAGCTGTTTTTT. The gene calls are TRBV10-3 and TRBJ2-2; TRBD1 aligns across 7 bases. J lost 0 bases, V lost 0 bases, and 1 base had no gene match. The CDR3 is 16 residues long. Per germline, CDR1 ENHRY and CDR2 SYGVKD.

This clonotype was detected only a few times. V usage is TRBV4-3 and J usage is TRBJ2-1; D gene uncertain. Germline values: CDR1 LGHNA, CDR2 YSLEER. The V gene lost 0 bases and the J gene lost 1 base, with 7 bases spanning the gap. The CDR3 runs 15 residues. The CDR3 coding sequence is TGCGCCAGCAGCCAAGATGTGGGATCCTACAATGAGCAGTTCTTC. As protein: CASSQDVGSYNEQFF.

This clonotype was counted many times. This rearrangement joins TRBV29-1 to TRBJ1-1; D might be TRBD1 (5 bases). The CDR3 is 14 residues long. Trimming cost V 6 bases and J 1 base, with 15 bases left between them. Looked up from germline, CDR1 is SQVTM and CDR2 is ANQGSEA. The CDR3 DNA is TGCAGCGTCGAGCCGACAGCGAGGAACACTGAAGCTTTCTTT. It codes for CSVEPTARNTEAFF.

This clonotype was recorded at least ten times. The chain joins TRBV6-5 to TRBJ1-3; D not resolved. There are 17 residues in the CDR3. Trimming took 0 bases from V and 0 from J, leaving 12 bases between them. Germline values: CDR1 MNHEY, CDR2 SVGAGI. CDR3 nucleotides: TGTGCCAGCAGTTACTCGAGGTACAGCAGCTCTGGAAACACCATATATTTT. Residues: CASSYSRYSSSGNTIYF.

The rearrangement links TRBV20-1 to TRBJ1-2; 8 positions match TRBD1. J gave up 2 bases and V 2 bases, and 10 bases lay outside the gene matches. The CDR3 loop spans 16 amino acids. The germline gives CDR1 DFQATT, CDR2 SNEGSKA (reference sequence). As DNA, the CDR3 is TGCAGTGCTAGACCCCGGGCAGGGGGCATCAACTATGGCTACACCTTC. Residues: CSARPRAGGINYGYTF.

This rearrangement joins TRBV4-2 to TRBJ2-7, with D unclear. This CDR3 is built from 13 residues. Germline V gene sequence: CDR1 LGHNA, CDR2 YNFKEQ. The germline V and J ends were trimmed by 0 bases and 2 bases, with 5 bases remaining between them. The CDR3 here is CASSQDRTYEQYF. CDR3 bases: TGTGCCAGCAGCCAAGATAGGACCTACGAGCAGTACTTC.

V is TRBV6-6 and J is TRBJ1-6; D unresolved. The germline V gene has CDR1 MNHNY and CDR2 SVGAGI (reference sequence). This CDR3 comprises 14 residues. Between the trimmed V and J ends, which lost 7 bases and 0 bases, there was a span of 7 bases. CDR3 DNA: TGTGCCAGCACCTGGAGCTCCTATAATTCACCCCTCCACTTT. Translated: CASTWSSYNSPLHF.

The chain employs TRBV4-1 and TRBJ1-4; weak D call: TRBD1 (6 bases). Trimming stripped 4 bases from V and 3 bases from J, with 12 bases between. Per germline, CDR1 MGHRA and CDR2 YSYEKL. CDR3 size: 15 residues. CDR3 protein: CASSRPRGSNEKLFF. For the CDR3, the DNA is TGCGCCAGCAGCCGACCCAGGGGTTCTAATGAAAAACTGTTTTTT.

This clonotype was picked up many times. The chain combines TRBV30 with TRBJ2-3; TRBD2 aligns across 10 bases. In germline, CDR1 is GTSNPN, CDR2 SVGIG (reference sequence). With 0 bases clipped from V and 4 bases from J, the junction kept 7 bases outside the gene matches. This CDR3 has 16 amino acids. The CDR3 bases are TGTGCCTGGAGTGTAAGCGTAGCGGGGGGCGCAGATACGCAGTATTTT. Amino acid sequence: CAWSVSVAGGADTQYF.

The genes are TRBV18 and TRBJ1-1; 8 nucleotides agree with TRBD1. CDR1 KGHSH and CDR2 LQKENI come from the germline V gene. J gave up 4 bases and V 5 bases, and 9 bases lay outside the gene matches. CDR3 length equals 15 residues. Written as DNA, the CDR3 is TGTGCCAGCTCAGGACAGGGAGTGGCGGGCACTGAAGCTTTCTTT. Its protein is CASSGQGVAGTEAFF.

The rearrangement uses TRBV18 and TRBJ1-1, with D possibly being TRBD1 (5 bases). CDR1 and CDR2 (germline): KGHSH, LQKENI. The CDR3 extends over 13 amino acids. The V and J ends lost 4 bases and 4 bases respectively, with 10 bases between them. This chain's CDR3 is CASSQGRSTEAFF. The CDR3 nucleotides read TGTGCCAGCTCACAGGGGCGCAGCACTGAAGCTTTCTTT.

The V gene is TRBV6-2 or TRBV6-3, the J gene TRBJ1-2; the D gene is possibly TRBD1 (5 bases). The CDR3 totals 13 residues. CDR1 is MNHEY, CDR2 SVGEGT, per germline. Trimming left V 0 bases short and J 8 bases short, with 10 bases between. In nucleotides, the CDR3 is TGTGCCAGCAGTTACTCCGGGACGCGGGGCTACACCTTC. Its translation is CASSYSGTRGYTF.

The J gene is TRBJ2-7, the V gene TRBV20-1; D assignment may be TRBD1 or TRBD2 (5 bases each). V dropped 1 base and J dropped 4 bases, with 14 bases sitting between them. Germline V gene sequence: CDR1 DFQATT, CDR2 SNEGSKA (reference sequence). The CDR3 is 14 amino acids. CDR3 sequence reads: CSARVWGSGYEQYF. DNA for the CDR3: TGCAGTGCTAGAGTATGGGGGTCGGGATACGAGCAGTACTTC.